These T cell receptor beta chains were read from a single sample in a study of T cell changes during pregnancy in multiple sclerosis. Some clones are missing from TCRdb's copy, which holds only in-frame ones; the method was immunoSEQ multiplex PCR. The repertoire holds tens of thousands of clones, with approximately 92% as singletons. The sample in question was peripheral blood, obtained in the third trimester of pregnancy. These receptors all stem from a female donor in good health, enrolled as a control in a pregnancy study. CDR3s include the opening cysteine and the closing phenylalanine or tryptophan. Each record gives: clone size, V gene, D gene, J gene, CDR3 protein, CDR3 DNA. D genes are given only for firm matches. Some rows have no size entry. The others give once, few or many, or a class for an expanded clone.

clone size: .
V gene: TRBV25-1
D gene: .
J gene: TRBJ2-3
CDR3 protein: CASSPIIGTPGQYF
CDR3 DNA: TGTGCCAGCAGTCCGATAATCGGGACACCCGGGCAGTATTTT

clone size: .
V gene: TRBV28
D gene: TRBD1
J gene: TRBJ2-2
CDR3 protein: CASSLTGGRTGELFF
CDR3 DNA: TGTGCCAGCAGTCTGACAGGGGGCAGGACCGGGGAGCTGTTTTTT

clone size: .
V gene: TRBV6-5
D gene: TRBD2
J gene: TRBJ2-1
CDR3 protein: CASSRLAGPYNEQFF
CDR3 DNA: TGTGCCAGCAGTCGACTAGCGGGGCCCTACAATGAGCAGTTCTTC

clone size: .
V gene: TRBV5-1
D gene: .
J gene: TRBJ2-1
CDR3 protein: CASSLGTREQFF
CDR3 DNA: TGCGCCAGCAGCTTGGGGACTCGCGAGCAGTTCTTC

clone size: .
V gene: TRBV2
D gene: .
J gene: TRBJ1-4
CDR3 protein: CASSDLEGYEKLFF
CDR3 DNA: TGTGCCAGCAGTGATTTGGAGGGGTATGAAAAACTGTTTTTT

clone size: .
V gene: TRBV11-2
D gene: TRBD2
J gene: TRBJ2-7
CDR3 protein: CASSPYRGGSYYEQYF
CDR3 DNA: TGTGCCAGCAGCCCCTATAGGGGCGGGAGTTACTACGAGCAGTACTTC

clone size: .
V gene: TRBV6-6
D gene: TRBD1
J gene: TRBJ1-1
CDR3 protein: CASRPTGGNTEAFF
CDR3 DNA: TGTGCCAGCAGGCCAACAGGGGGGAACACTGAAGCTTTCTTT

clone size: few
V gene: TRBV7-8
D gene: TRBD2
J gene: TRBJ2-7
CDR3 protein: CASSRQSGGTYEQYF
CDR3 DNA: TGTGCCAGCAGCCGCCAAAGCGGGGGGACTTACGAGCAGTACTTC

clone size: once
V gene: TRBV10-3
D gene: TRBD1
J gene: TRBJ1-5
CDR3 protein: CAISESGTGPPLSQPQHF
CDR3 DNA: TGTGCCATCAGTGAGTCCGGGACAGGCCCACCCCTAAGCCAGCCCCAGCATTTT

clone size: .
V gene: TRBV2
D gene: TRBD2
J gene: TRBJ2-1
CDR3 protein: CASQYPAGGLAFF
CDR3 DNA: TGTGCCAGCCAGTACCCAGCGGGAGGCCTGGCTTTCTTC

clone size: .
V gene: TRBV28
D gene: .
J gene: TRBJ2-7
CDR3 protein: CASSQLNYEQYF
CDR3 DNA: TGTGCCAGCAGTCAACTGAACTACGAGCAGTACTTC

clone size: once
V gene: TRBV6-1
D gene: TRBD1
J gene: TRBJ1-2
CDR3 protein: CASREPGQDGYTF
CDR3 DNA: TGTGCCAGCAGGGAGCCGGGACAGGATGGCTACACCTTC

clone size: .
V gene: TRBV6-1
D gene: .
J gene: TRBJ1-6
CDR3 protein: CASSENQGFFSPLHF
CDR3 DNA: TGTGCCAGCAGTGAAAACCAGGGTTTCTTTTCACCCCTCCACTTT

clone size: .
V gene: TRBV29-1
D gene: .
J gene: TRBJ2-1
CDR3 protein: CSEEQGGTYNEQFF
CDR3 DNA: TGCAGCGAAGAACAGGGGGGGACCTACAATGAGCAGTTCTTC

clone size: .
V gene: TRBV6-5
D gene: .
J gene: TRBJ1-5
CDR3 protein: CASSYGADQPQHF
CDR3 DNA: TGTGCCAGCAGTTACGGGGCTGATCAGCCCCAGCATTTT

clone size: .
V gene: TRBV28
D gene: .
J gene: TRBJ1-5
CDR3 protein: CASSLMGARGNQPQHF
CDR3 DNA: TGTGCCAGCAGTTTGATGGGGGCGCGGGGCAATCAGCCCCAGCATTTT

clone size: .
V gene: TRBV2
D gene: TRBD2
J gene: TRBJ2-3
CDR3 protein: CASSIAGGSTDTQYF
CDR3 DNA: TGTGCCAGTTCGATAGCGGGGGGTTCCACAGATACGCAGTATTTT

clone size: once
V gene: TRBV7-9
D gene: TRBD2
J gene: TRBJ2-3
CDR3 protein: CASSFSRTSRGTDTQYF
CDR3 DNA: TGTGCCAGCAGCTTTTCCCGGACTAGCCGGGGCACAGATACGCAGTATTTT

clone size: .
V gene: TRBV9
D gene: TRBD2
J gene: TRBJ2-7
CDR3 protein: CASSASGGSTYEQYF
CDR3 DNA: TGTGCCAGCAGCGCCTCGGGAGGGTCAACCTACGAGCAGTACTTC

clone size: .
V gene: TRBV18
D gene: TRBD2
J gene: TRBJ2-3
CDR3 protein: CASSPRLPGGGTTDTQYF
CDR3 DNA: TGTGCCAGCTCACCACGCCTGCCGGGAGGGGGAACCACAGATACGCAGTATTTT

clone size: .
V gene: TRBV11-2
D gene: TRBD2
J gene: TRBJ2-1
CDR3 protein: CASSQPRTSGSYNEQFF
CDR3 DNA: TGTGCCAGCAGCCAGCCCCGGACTAGCGGGTCCTACAATGAGCAGTTCTTC

clone size: .
V gene: TRBV5-1
D gene: TRBD1
J gene: TRBJ2-7
CDR3 protein: CASSFSGTAYEQYF
CDR3 DNA: TGCGCCAGCAGCTTCTCCGGGACAGCCTACGAGCAGTACTTC

clone size: .
V gene: TRBV14
D gene: TRBD2
J gene: TRBJ2-1
CDR3 protein: CASSRTSGGVYNEQFF
CDR3 DNA: TGTGCCAGCAGCCGGACTAGCGGGGGGGTCTACAATGAGCAGTTCTTC

clone size: .
V gene: TRBV30
D gene: TRBD2
J gene: TRBJ2-1
CDR3 protein: CAWSPIAGGYNEQFF
CDR3 DNA: TGTGCCTGGAGCCCAATAGCGGGGGGGTACAATGAGCAGTTCTTC

clone size: .
V gene: TRBV4-1
D gene: TRBD1
J gene: TRBJ1-5
CDR3 protein: CASSQVRGTGEPNSNQPQHF
CDR3 DNA: TGCGCCAGCAGCCAAGTCCGGGGGACAGGGGAACCGAATAGCAATCAGCCCCAGCATTTT

clone size: once
V gene: TRBV13
D gene: .
J gene: TRBJ1-4
CDR3 protein: CASSFGALEAGHSRLFF
CDR3 DNA: TGTGCCAGCAGCTTCGGTGCGTTAGAGGCAGGGCATTCGAGACTGTTTTTT

clone size: .
V gene: TRBV11-1
D gene: TRBD2
J gene: TRBJ2-1
CDR3 protein: CASSSPTSGNEQFF
CDR3 DNA: TGTGCCAGCAGCTCCCCGACTAGCGGGAATGAGCAGTTCTTC

clone size: .
V gene: TRBV4-1
D gene: .
J gene: TRBJ1-1
CDR3 protein: CASSQEGGGSYAKMNTEAFF
CDR3 DNA: TGCGCCAGCAGCCAAGAAGGGGGGGGCTCCTACGCAAAAATGAACACTGAAGCTTTCTTT

clone size: few
V gene: TRBV4-1
D gene: .
J gene: TRBJ1-1
CDR3 protein: CASSQRDTEAFF
CDR3 DNA: TGCGCCAGCAGCCAACGGGACACCGAAGCTTTCTTT

clone size: few
V gene: TRBV6-1
D gene: TRBD1
J gene: TRBJ1-4
CDR3 protein: CASIRQGGEKLFF
CDR3 DNA: TGTGCCAGCATCCGACAGGGTGGCGAAAAACTGTTTTTT

clone size: .
V gene: TRBV25-1
D gene: .
J gene: TRBJ1-2
CDR3 protein: CASSWANYGYTF
CDR3 DNA: TGTGCCAGCAGCTGGGCGAACTATGGCTACACCTTC

clone size: .
V gene: TRBV6-5
D gene: TRBD2
J gene: TRBJ2-7
CDR3 protein: CASSGLAGAYEQYF
CDR3 DNA: TGTGCCAGCAGTGGACTAGCGGGAGCCTACGAGCAGTACTTC

clone size: .
V gene: TRBV7-2
D gene: .
J gene: TRBJ1-4
CDR3 protein: CASSLTGSNEKLFF
CDR3 DNA: TGTGCCAGCAGCCTAACAGGGTCTAATGAAAAACTGTTTTTT

clone size: .
V gene: TRBV6-5
D gene: TRBD1
J gene: TRBJ1-2
CDR3 protein: CASSYVGQGAGYTF
CDR3 DNA: TGTGCCAGCAGTTATGTGGGACAGGGTGCTGGCTACACCTTC

clone size: .
V gene: TRBV2
D gene: .
J gene: TRBJ2-5
CDR3 protein: CASSWDPGEKTQYF
CDR3 DNA: TGTGCCAGCAGTTGGGATCCAGGGGAAAAGACCCAGTACTTC

clone size: .
V gene: TRBV29-1
D gene: TRBD1
J gene: TRBJ2-1
CDR3 protein: CSVEGGQGASNEQFF
CDR3 DNA: TGCAGCGTTGAAGGAGGGCAGGGGGCGTCTAATGAGCAGTTCTTC

clone size: .
V gene: TRBV28
D gene: TRBD2
J gene: TRBJ2-3
CDR3 protein: CASSYGLAGGTDTQYF
CDR3 DNA: TGTGCCAGCAGTTACGGACTAGCGGGAGGGACAGATACGCAGTATTTT

clone size: .
V gene: TRBV6-6
D gene: TRBD2
J gene: TRBJ2-1
CDR3 protein: CASSLPGGAGGGQFF
CDR3 DNA: TGTGCCAGCAGTCTCCCCGGGGGGGCGGGCGGTGGGCAGTTCTTC

clone size: .
V gene: TRBV29-1
D gene: TRBD1
J gene: TRBJ2-1
CDR3 protein: CSVRQGESREQFF
CDR3 DNA: TGCAGCGTTAGACAGGGTGAATCTCGTGAGCAGTTCTTC

clone size: .
V gene: TRBV6-1
D gene: .
J gene: TRBJ2-2
CDR3 protein: CASSAPSNTGELFF
CDR3 DNA: TGTGCCAGCAGTGCCCCTAGCAACACCGGGGAGCTGTTTTTT

clone size: few
V gene: TRBV2
D gene: .
J gene: TRBJ2-1
CDR3 protein: CASSELAPSSYNEQFF
CDR3 DNA: TGTGCCAGCAGTGAACTAGCACCAAGCTCCTACAATGAGCAGTTCTTC

clone size: .
V gene: TRBV5-4
D gene: TRBD1
J gene: TRBJ2-5
CDR3 protein: CASSAKDRLETQYF
CDR3 DNA: TGTGCCAGCAGCGCGAAGGACAGGCTGGAGACCCAGTACTTC

clone size: .
V gene: TRBV6-4
D gene: TRBD2
J gene: TRBJ2-3
CDR3 protein: CASSETSGGSDTQYF
CDR3 DNA: TGTGCCAGCAGTGAGACTAGCGGGGGTTCAGATACGCAGTATTTT

clone size: .
V gene: TRBV28
D gene: TRBD2
J gene: TRBJ2-3
CDR3 protein: CASSSPRGTSGRSTDTQYF
CDR3 DNA: TGTGCCAGCAGTTCCCCCCGAGGGACTAGCGGTCGTAGCACAGATACGCAGTATTTT

clone size: .
V gene: TRBV9
D gene: .
J gene: TRBJ1-2
CDR3 protein: CASRGPQGGYTF
CDR3 DNA: TGTGCCAGCAGGGGGCCCCAGGGCGGCTACACCTTC

clone size: .
V gene: TRBV6-5
D gene: .
J gene: TRBJ2-2
CDR3 protein: CASKRDGELFF
CDR3 DNA: TGTGCCAGCAAGAGGGACGGGGAGCTGTTTTTT

clone size: .
V gene: TRBV6-5
D gene: .
J gene: TRBJ2-1
CDR3 protein: CASSTGLWGNEQFF
CDR3 DNA: TGTGCCAGCAGTACAGGGCTATGGGGCAATGAGCAGTTCTTC

clone size: .
V gene: TRBV25-1
D gene: .
J gene: TRBJ2-1
CDR3 protein: CASSPRRDYNEQFF
CDR3 DNA: TGTGCCAGCAGTCCCCGGAGGGACTACAATGAGCAGTTCTTC

clone size: .
V gene: TRBV28
D gene: .
J gene: TRBJ1-4
CDR3 protein: CASNPATNEKLFF
CDR3 DNA: TGTGCCAGCAACCCGGCAACTAATGAAAAACTGTTTTTT

clone size: once
V gene: TRBV7-2
D gene: .
J gene: TRBJ1-1
CDR3 protein: CASSLSPSMNTEAFF
CDR3 DNA: TGTGCCAGCAGCTTAAGTCCTAGCATGAACACTGAAGCTTTCTTT

clone size: .
V gene: TRBV6-5
D gene: TRBD2
J gene: TRBJ2-7
CDR3 protein: CASRPTSGGAYEQYF
CDR3 DNA: TGTGCCAGCAGACCCACTAGCGGGGGGGCGTACGAGCAGTACTTC

clone size: once
V gene: TRBV6-6
D gene: TRBD1
J gene: TRBJ2-7
CDR3 protein: CASSYGQGAYEQYF
CDR3 DNA: TGTGCCAGCAGTTACGGACAGGGCGCCTACGAGCAGTACTTC